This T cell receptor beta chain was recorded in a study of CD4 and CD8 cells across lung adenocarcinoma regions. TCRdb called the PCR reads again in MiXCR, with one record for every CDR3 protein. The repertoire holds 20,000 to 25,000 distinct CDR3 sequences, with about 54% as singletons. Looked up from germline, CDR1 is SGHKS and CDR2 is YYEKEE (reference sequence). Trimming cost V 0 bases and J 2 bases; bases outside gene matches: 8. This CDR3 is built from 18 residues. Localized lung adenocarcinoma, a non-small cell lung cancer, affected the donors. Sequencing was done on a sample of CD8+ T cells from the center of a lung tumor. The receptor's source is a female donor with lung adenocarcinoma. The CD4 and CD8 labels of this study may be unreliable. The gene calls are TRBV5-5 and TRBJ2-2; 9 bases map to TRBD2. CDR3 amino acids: CASSLVFTGLANTGELFF. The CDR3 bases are TGTGCCAGCAGCTTGGTTTTTACGGGACTAGCTAACACCGGGGAGCTGTTTTTT.